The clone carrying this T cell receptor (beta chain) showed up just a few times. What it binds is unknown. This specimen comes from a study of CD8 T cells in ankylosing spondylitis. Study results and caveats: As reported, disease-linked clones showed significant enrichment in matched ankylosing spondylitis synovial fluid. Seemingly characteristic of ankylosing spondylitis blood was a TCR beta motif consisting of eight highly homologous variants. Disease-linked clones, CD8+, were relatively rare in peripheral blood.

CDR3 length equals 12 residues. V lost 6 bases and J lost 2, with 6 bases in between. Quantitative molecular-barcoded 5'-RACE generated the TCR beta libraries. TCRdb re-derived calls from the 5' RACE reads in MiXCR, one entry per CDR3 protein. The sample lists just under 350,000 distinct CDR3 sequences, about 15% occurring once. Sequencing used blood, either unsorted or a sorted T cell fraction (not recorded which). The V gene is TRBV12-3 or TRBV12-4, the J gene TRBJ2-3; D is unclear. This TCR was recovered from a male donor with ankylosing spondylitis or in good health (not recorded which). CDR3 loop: CASRYATDTQYF. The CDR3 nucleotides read TGTGCCAGCAGATATGCCACAGATACGCAGTATTTT.